The TCR beta chain described here comes from a study of cytomegalovirus exposure and HLA in healthy donors. Study-level results: A later analysis reportedly identified an Asian-associated ancestry cluster as carrying fewer N-insertions than the roughly 700-donor mean. Altogether, around 160 TCR beta chains were recorded as cytomegalovirus-associated.

Of note for this clone: Antigen: not known.

Researchers ran the PCR with 60 Vbeta and 13 Jbeta primers. Some clones are missing from TCRdb's copy, which holds only in-frame ones; the method was immunoSEQ multiplex PCR. Here the sample spans a few hundred thousand clones, about 74% being singletons. The CDR3 covers 17 residues. This TCR was sampled from a woman in her twenties or thirties in good health and CMV-seronegative. The sequenced sample consisted of PBMCs. The chain has TRBV21-1 and TRBJ2-7; the table's D call TRBD1 went unverified against the DNA. TRBV21-1 is deemed a pseudogene. CDR3 sequence reads: CASSKHCTGTGRDEQYF. In DNA, the CDR3 is TGTGCCAGCAGCAAACACTGTACCGGGACAGGGAGGGACGAGCAGTACTTC.